Presented here are 14 T cell receptor beta chains from one specimen sequenced in a study of post-analysis software for immune sequencing data. TCR beta libraries were prepared from cDNA with unique molecular identifiers. TCRdb passed the PCR reads through MiXCR, listing each CDR3 protein once. The sample has some 190,000 distinct CDR3 sequences, 25% to 35% seen once. The antigens for these receptors are not known. Study conclusions and caveats: Elevated frequency relative to controls characterized four or five TRBV segments in patients, TRBV5-6, TRBV5-1 and TRBV20-1 among them.

The sample taken for sequencing was blood. The receptors shown here come from a girl aged 2-17 years with multiple sclerosis.

This clonotype was found many times. The chain joins TRBV5-1 to TRBJ1-2; weak D call: TRBD1 (5 bases). This CDR3 is 15 amino acids long. The germline V gene encodes CDR1 SGHRS and CDR2 YFSETQ. V lost 0 bases to trimming and J lost 2 bases, with 11 bases between them. The CDR3 loop reads CASSLGQTGNYGYTF. As DNA, the CDR3 is TGCGCCAGCAGCTTGGGACAGACCGGCAACTATGGCTACACCTTC.

This clonotype has ten or more counts. The chain carries TRBV6-6 and TRBJ1-2; D might be TRBD1 (6 bases). The V end was cut by 3 bases, the J end by 4 bases, with 15 bases between. The germline V gene has CDR1 MNHNY and CDR2 SVGAGI (reference sequence). The CDR3 contains 15 residues. CDR3 nucleotides: TGTGCCAGCAGTTATAACGACAGGACAATCTATGGCTACACCTTC. Amino acid sequence: CASSYNDRTIYGYTF.

This clonotype has a handful of counts. This sequence joins TRBV12-3 or TRBV12-4 and TRBJ2-3; 11 bases match TRBD2. This CDR3 contains 18 residues. The junction had 12 bases not matched to a gene; V was cut back by 6 bases and J by 1 base. The CDR3 sequence is CASRISPGLAEGTDTQYF. Here the CDR3 DNA reads TGTGCCAGCAGAATTTCCCCGGGACTAGCGGAGGGCACAGATACGCAGTATTTT.

The V gene is TRBV20-1, the J gene TRBJ2-7; D gene unclear. The CDR3 consists of 12 residues. From germline, CDR1 is DFQATT and CDR2 SNEGSKA (reference sequence). The V and J ends lost 3 bases and 4 bases respectively, with 10 bases between them. The CDR3 region is CSASEDGYEQYF. The CDR3 nucleotides read TGCAGTGCTAGCGAGGACGGTTACGAGCAGTACTTC.

This clonotype was seen a few times. This chain joins TRBV28 and TRBJ2-7; D remains unclear. V was clipped by 3 bases and J by 2 bases, with 20 bases between them. This CDR3 is 17 amino acids long. Germline V gene sequence: CDR1 MDHEN, CDR2 SYDVKM. The CDR3, as DNA: TGTGCCAGCAGTTTCCCCAGGAGAACTTTGGCCCCCTACGAGCAGTACTTC. Its protein product is CASSFPRRTLAPYEQYF.

This clonotype has only a few counts. Possible read error: a much larger clone is one base away. This chain joins TRBV20-1 and TRBJ2-4, with D unclear. Trimming removed 3 bases from V and 3 bases from J, with 9 bases in between. The germline V gene has CDR1 DFQATT and CDR2 SNEGSKA (reference sequence). CDR3 length equals 13 residues. The CDR3: CSARKVVKNIQYF. The CDR3 DNA is TGCAGTGCTAGGAAGGTAGTCAAAAACATTCAGTACTTC.

The chain carries TRBV6-1 and TRBJ2-7; tentatively, D is TRBD1 (7 bases). CDR1 is MNHNS and CDR2 is SASEGT in the germline V gene. The V and J ends lost 4 bases and 6 bases respectively, with 13 bases between them. This CDR3 contains 13 residues. CDR3 DNA: TGTGCCAGCAGTGTTTGGCAGGGGGGCGAGCAGTACTTC. Its translation is CASSVWQGGEQYF.

The gene calls are TRBV5-8 and TRBJ2-1; 7 nucleotides align to TRBD1. The V and J ends lost 1 base and 3 bases, in that order; junction bases with no gene match: 7. CDR1 and CDR2 (germline): SGHTS, YDEGEE. The CDR3 loop spans 16 amino acids. In DNA, the CDR3 is TGTGCCAGCAGCTTGACAGGGGCTGGGGGCTACAATGAGCAGTTCTTC. Encoded protein: CASSLTGAGGYNEQFF.

This clonotype was seen a handful of times. V and J are TRBV28 and TRBJ1-1; unclear D gene. With 1 base removed from V and 0 bases from J, the gap between germline ends came to 9 bases. The CDR3 is made up of 15 amino acids. In germline, CDR1 is MDHEN, CDR2 SYDVKM. CDR3 coding DNA: TGTGCCAGCAGTTTATATATGGATCTGAACACTGAAGCTTTCTTT. It specifies CASSLYMDLNTEAFF.

The V gene is TRBV11-3, the J gene TRBJ2-5; no clear D gene. CDR3 length: 13 amino acids. Germline values: CDR1 SGHNT, CDR2 YENEEA. V gave up 5 bases and J gave up 4 bases, with 11 bases separating them. The CDR3 sequence: CASSREQRETQYF. CDR3 bases: TGTGCCAGCAGCCGCGAACAGCGAGAGACCCAGTACTTC. The entire variable domain, with the rest obtained from reference TRBV11-3 and TRBJ2-5, is as follows: EAGVVQSPRYKIIEKKQPVAFWCNPISGHNTLYWYLQNLGQGPELLIRYENEEAVDDSQLPKDRFSAERLKGVDSTLKIQPAELGDSAVYLCASSREQRETQYFGPGTRLLVL.

The chain links TRBV4-1 to TRBJ2-5; the D gene is possibly TRBD1 (5 bases). Germline loops: CDR1 MGHRA, CDR2 YSYEKL. CDR3 length: 16 residues. V gave up 0 bases and J gave up 2 bases, with 13 bases separating them. The CDR3 loop reads CASSQDGRVQQETQYF. As DNA, the CDR3 is TGCGCCAGCAGCCAAGACGGCAGGGTCCAGCAAGAGACCCAGTACTTC.

As regards this clonotype: A read error may explain this, as a much larger clone is one base away. The chain carries TRBV12-3 or TRBV12-4 and TRBJ2-1, with 9 nucleotides matching TRBD1. V lost 3 bases, J lost 13 bases, and 4 bases stayed unmatched. The CDR3 runs to 12 residues. The CDR3 region is CASSLTGGDQFF. In DNA, the CDR3 is TGTGCCAGCAGTTTGACAGGGGGTGATCAGTTCTTC.

The chain combines TRBV5-1 with TRBJ2-5; D is possibly TRBD1 (5 bases). Germline V CDR1 and CDR2: SGHRS, YFSETQ. The CDR3 covers 14 residues. Between the trimmed V and J ends, which lost 4 bases and 5 bases, there was a span of 15 bases. The CDR3 nucleotides are TGCGCCAGCAGCGCGACAGCGCCCTGGGAGACCCAGTACTTC. Its protein is CASSATAPWETQYF.

At least ten counts were recorded for this clonotype. The rearrangement links TRBV5-1 to TRBJ2-7, with 7 nucleotides matching TRBD1. This CDR3 has 14 residues. Germline CDR1 and CDR2: SGHRS and YFSETQ. Trimming removed 3 bases from V and 0 bases from J; junction bases left unmatched: 3. The CDR3 bases are TGCGCCAGCAGCTCAGGACAGGTCTCCTACGAGCAGTACTTC. Its protein is CASSSGQVSYEQYF.